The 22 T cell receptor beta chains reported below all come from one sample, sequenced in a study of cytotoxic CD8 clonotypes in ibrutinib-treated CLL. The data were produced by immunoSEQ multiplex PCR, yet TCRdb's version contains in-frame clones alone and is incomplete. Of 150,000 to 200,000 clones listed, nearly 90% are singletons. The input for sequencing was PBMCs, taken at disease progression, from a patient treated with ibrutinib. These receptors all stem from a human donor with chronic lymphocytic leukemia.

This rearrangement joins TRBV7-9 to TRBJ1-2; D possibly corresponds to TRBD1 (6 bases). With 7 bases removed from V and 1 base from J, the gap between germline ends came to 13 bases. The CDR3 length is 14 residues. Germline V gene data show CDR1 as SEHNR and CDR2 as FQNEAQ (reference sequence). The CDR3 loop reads CASTRTDINYGYTF. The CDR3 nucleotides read TGTGCCAGCACGCGGACAGACATTAACTATGGCTACACCTTC.

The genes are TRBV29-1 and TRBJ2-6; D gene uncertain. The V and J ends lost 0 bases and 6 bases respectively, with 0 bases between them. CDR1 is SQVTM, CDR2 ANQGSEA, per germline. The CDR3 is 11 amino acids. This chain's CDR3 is CSVEEANVLTF. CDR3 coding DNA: TGCAGCGTTGAAGAGGCCAACGTCCTGACTTTC.

CDR3 region: CASSQVGLASSYEQYF. DNA for the CDR3: TGCGCCAGCAGCCAAGTTGGACTAGCGAGCTCCTACGAGCAGTACTTC. The rearrangement joins TRBV4-3 to TRBJ2-7, with TRBD2 matching 9 bases. The CDR3 sequence is 16 residues long. Germline assignment: CDR1 LGHNA and CDR2 YSLEER. The V segment lost 1 base and the J segment 0 bases; nucleotides outside the gene matches: 4.

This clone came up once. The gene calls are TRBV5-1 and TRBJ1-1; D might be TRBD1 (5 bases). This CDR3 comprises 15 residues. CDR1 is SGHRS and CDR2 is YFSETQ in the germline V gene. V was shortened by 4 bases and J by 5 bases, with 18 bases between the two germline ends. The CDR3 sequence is CASSPEGLGTTEAFF. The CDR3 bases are TGCGCCAGCAGCCCCGAAGGTCTGGGGACGACTGAAGCTTTCTTT.

This chain's CDR3 is CASSQGGLAVYTDTQYF. CDR3 nucleotides: TGTGCCAGCAGCCAAGGGGGACTAGCGGTCTACACAGATACGCAGTATTTT. The J gene is TRBJ2-3, the V gene TRBV14; TRBD2 aligns across 11 bases. Germline trimming cut 1 base from V and 2 bases from J; bases unmatched to any gene: 5. The CDR3 runs to 17 residues. Germline loops: CDR1 SGHDN, CDR2 FVKESK. Using reference TRBV14 and TRBJ2-3 for the parts outside the CDR3, the full variable domain is EAGVTQFPSHSVIEKGQTVTLRCDPISGHDNLYWYRRVMGKEIKFLLHFVKESKQDESGMPNNRFLAERTGGTYSTLKVQPAELEDSGVYFCASSQGGLAVYTDTQYFGPGTRLTVL.

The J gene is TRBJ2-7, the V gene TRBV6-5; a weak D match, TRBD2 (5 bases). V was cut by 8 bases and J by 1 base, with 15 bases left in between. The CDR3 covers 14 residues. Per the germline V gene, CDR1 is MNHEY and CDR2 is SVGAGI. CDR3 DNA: TGTGCCAGCCGACGCGGAGGTTCGTCCTACGAGCAGTACTTC. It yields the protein CASRRGGSSYEQYF.

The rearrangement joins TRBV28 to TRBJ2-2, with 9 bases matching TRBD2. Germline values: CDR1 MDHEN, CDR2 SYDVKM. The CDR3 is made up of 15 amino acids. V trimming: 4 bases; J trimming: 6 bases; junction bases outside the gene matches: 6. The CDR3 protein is CASSSFSGSAGELFF. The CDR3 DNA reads TGTGCCAGCAGTTCATTTAGCGGGAGTGCCGGGGAGCTGTTTTTT. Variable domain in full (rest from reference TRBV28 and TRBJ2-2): DVKVTQSSRYLVKRTGEKVFLECVQDMDHENMFWYRQDPGLGLRLIYFSYDVKMKEKGDIPEGYSVSREKKERFSLILESASTNQTSMYLCASSSFSGSAGELFFGEGSRLTVL.

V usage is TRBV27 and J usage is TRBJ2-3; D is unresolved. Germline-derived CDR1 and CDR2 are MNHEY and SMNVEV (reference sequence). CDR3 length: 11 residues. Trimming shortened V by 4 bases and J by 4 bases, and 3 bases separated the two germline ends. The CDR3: CASSSADTQYF. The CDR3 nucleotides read TGTGCCAGCAGTTCGGCAGATACGCAGTATTTT.

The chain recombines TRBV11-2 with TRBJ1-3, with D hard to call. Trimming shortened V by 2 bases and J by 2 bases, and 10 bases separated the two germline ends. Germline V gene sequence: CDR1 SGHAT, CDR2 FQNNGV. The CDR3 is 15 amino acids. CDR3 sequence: CASSLSLTTGNTIYF. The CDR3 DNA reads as TGTGCCAGCAGCTTAAGTCTAACAACTGGAAACACCATATATTTT.

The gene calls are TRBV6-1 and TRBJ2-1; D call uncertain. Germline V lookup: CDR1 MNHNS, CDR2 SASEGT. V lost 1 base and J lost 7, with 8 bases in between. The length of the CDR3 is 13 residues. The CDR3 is CASSEGVINEQFF. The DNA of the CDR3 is TGTGCCAGCAGTGAAGGAGTAATAAATGAGCAGTTCTTC.

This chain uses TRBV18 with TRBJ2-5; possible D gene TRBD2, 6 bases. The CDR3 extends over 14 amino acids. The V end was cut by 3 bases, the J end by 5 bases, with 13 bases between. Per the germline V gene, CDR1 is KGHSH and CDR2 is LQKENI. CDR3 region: CASSPGGGMETQYF. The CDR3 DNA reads TGTGCCAGCTCACCGGGTGGCGGGATGGAGACCCAGTACTTC.

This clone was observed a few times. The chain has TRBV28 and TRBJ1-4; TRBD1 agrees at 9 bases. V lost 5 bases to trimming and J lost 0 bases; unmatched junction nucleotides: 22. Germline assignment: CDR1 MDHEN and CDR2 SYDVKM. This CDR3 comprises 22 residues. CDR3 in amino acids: CASSPGTGYFSPSGATNEKLFF. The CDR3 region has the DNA TGTGCCAGCAGTCCTGGGACAGGGTATTTCTCCCCCTCTGGCGCAACTAATGAAAAACTGTTTTTT.

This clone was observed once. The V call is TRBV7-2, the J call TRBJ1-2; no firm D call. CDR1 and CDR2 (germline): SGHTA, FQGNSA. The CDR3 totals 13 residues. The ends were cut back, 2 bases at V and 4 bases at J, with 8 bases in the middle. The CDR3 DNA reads TGTGCCAGCAGCTTACCCCCCTCCTATGGCTACACCTTC. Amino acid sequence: CASSLPPSYGYTF. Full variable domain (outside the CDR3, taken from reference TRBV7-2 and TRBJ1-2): GAGVSQSPSNKVTEKGKDVELRCDPISGHTALYWYRQSLGQGLEFLIYFQGNSAPDKSGLPSDRFSAERTGGSVSTLTIQRTQQEDSAVYLCASSLPPSYGYTFGSGTRLTVV.

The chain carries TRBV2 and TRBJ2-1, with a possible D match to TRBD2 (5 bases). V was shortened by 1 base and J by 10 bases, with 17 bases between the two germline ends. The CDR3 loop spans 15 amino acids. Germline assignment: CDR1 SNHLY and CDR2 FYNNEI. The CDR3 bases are TGTGCCAGCAGTGAAGAGGGTGGGAGTTACGTAGAGCAGTTCTTC. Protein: CASSEEGGSYVEQFF.

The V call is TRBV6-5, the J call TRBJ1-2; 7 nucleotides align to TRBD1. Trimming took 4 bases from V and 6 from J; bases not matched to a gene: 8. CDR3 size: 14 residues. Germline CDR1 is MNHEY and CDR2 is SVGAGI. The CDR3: CASSLNGQANGYTF. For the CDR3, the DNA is TGTGCCAGCAGTTTGAACGGACAGGCGAATGGCTACACCTTC.

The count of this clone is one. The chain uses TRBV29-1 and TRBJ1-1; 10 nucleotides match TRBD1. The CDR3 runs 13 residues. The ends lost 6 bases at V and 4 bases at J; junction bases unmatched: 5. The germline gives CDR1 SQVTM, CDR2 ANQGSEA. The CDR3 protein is CSVRQGAFTEAFF. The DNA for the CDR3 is TGCAGCGTGAGACAGGGGGCTTTCACTGAAGCTTTCTTT.

The CDR3 reads CASSLPGYNQPQHF. The DNA of the CDR3 is TGTGCCAGCAGCCTTCCCGGGTACAATCAGCCCCAGCATTTT. This chain connects TRBV7-2 to TRBJ1-5; D uncertain. The V and J ends lost 5 bases and 3 bases respectively, with 11 bases between them. CDR1 and CDR2 from the germline V gene are SGHTA and FQGNSA. The CDR3 extends over 14 amino acids.

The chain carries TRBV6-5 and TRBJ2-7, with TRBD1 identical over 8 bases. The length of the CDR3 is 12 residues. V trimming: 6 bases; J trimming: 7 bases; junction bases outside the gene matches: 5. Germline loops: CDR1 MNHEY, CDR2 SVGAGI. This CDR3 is CASSPRDREQYF. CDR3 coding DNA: TGTGCCAGCAGCCCCCGGGACAGGGAGCAGTACTTC.

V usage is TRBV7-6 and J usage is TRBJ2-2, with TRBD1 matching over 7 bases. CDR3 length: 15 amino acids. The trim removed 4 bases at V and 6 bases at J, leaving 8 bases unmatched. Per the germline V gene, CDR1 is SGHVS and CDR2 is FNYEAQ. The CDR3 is CASSSRTGFSGELFF. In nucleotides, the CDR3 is TGTGCCAGCAGCTCTCGGACAGGCTTTTCCGGGGAGCTGTTTTTT.

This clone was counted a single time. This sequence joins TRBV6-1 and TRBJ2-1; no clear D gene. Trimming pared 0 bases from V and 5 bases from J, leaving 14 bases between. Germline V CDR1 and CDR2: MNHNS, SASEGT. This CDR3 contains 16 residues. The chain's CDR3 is CASSEAPDLSHNEQFF. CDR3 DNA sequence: TGTGCCAGCAGTGAAGCGCCCGACCTGTCCCACAATGAGCAGTTCTTC.

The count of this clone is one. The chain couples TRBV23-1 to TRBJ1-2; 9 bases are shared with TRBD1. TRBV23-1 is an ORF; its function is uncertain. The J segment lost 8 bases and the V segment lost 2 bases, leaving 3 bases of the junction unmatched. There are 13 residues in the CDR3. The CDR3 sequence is CASSQDRGKGYTF. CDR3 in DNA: TGCGCCAGCAGTCAAGACAGGGGGAAGGGCTACACCTTC.

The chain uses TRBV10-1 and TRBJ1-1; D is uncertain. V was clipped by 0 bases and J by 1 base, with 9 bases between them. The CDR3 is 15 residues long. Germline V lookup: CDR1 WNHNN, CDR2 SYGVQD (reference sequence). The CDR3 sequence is CASSESKVGNTEAFF. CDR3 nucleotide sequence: TGCGCCAGCAGTGAGTCGAAAGTTGGGAACACTGAAGCTTTCTTT.